This entry concerns a single T cell receptor (beta chain). Its antigen is currently unknown. One entry per CDR3 protein, called by TCRdb with MiXCR from the reads. The sample lists about a million distinct CDR3 sequences, about a third occurring once. The CDR3 extends over 15 amino acids. Trimming left V 4 bases short and J 7 bases short, with 16 bases between. From germline, CDR1 is MNHEY and CDR2 SMNVEV (reference sequence). This sample is part of a study of T cell repertoires in cytomegalovirus infection. Study-wide findings and caveats: Cumulative frequency of public TCR beta families picked out carriers of CMV plus the relevant HLA.

The chain employs TRBV27 and TRBJ1-4; perhaps TRBD1 as D (5 bases). The sequence derives from a human donor in good health (CMV status not recorded). Some clones in this sample may be carry-over from other donors' samples. The material sequenced was cultured CD8+ T cells from PBMCs, taken from culture after CMV antigen stimulation. CDR3 residues: CASSYRQRGGEKLFF. Here the CDR3 DNA reads TGTGCCAGCAGTTACCGACAGCGAGGAGGTGAAAAACTGTTTTTT.